This T cell receptor (beta chain) was sequenced for a study of T-cell memory formation after mild COVID-19. TCR alpha and TCR beta cDNA libraries carrying sample barcodes and UMIs came from 5'RACE with constant-segment primers. In TCRdb, the 5' RACE reads were re-called with MiXCR into one record per CDR3 protein. The sample lists hundreds of thousands of distinct CDR3 sequences; roughly 18% were seen once. This CDR3 contains 15 residues. V was trimmed by 3 bases and J by 7 bases, leaving 16 bases between them. Germline CDR1 MNHEY, CDR2 SMNVEV (reference sequence). This receptor was obtained from a man aged 18 to 35 who had mild COVID-19 (a few samples of this study predate the infection). Cell type and time point are not known. The chain employs TRBV27 and TRBJ1-5; no firm D call. The sample taken for sequencing was PBMCs or a T cell subset sorted from them (not recorded which). The CDR3 DNA is TGTGCCAGCAGTTTCGAGGGTCGGGCAGGACAGCCCCAGCATTTT. It specifies CASSFEGRAGQPQHF.